This T cell receptor beta chain is from a study of shared clonotypes between healthy human individuals (dated by TCRdb to the early 2020s). General notes on the study: A couple of women and a few men aged 18 to 49 years were included in the cohort. To estimate repertoire size and how much clonotype sharing occurs between individuals, the study deeply sequenced the blood TCR repertoires of several healthy adults. For each donor, three plates each were used for CD4 naive and CD4 memory, two plates were used for CD8 naive, and one plate was used for CD8 memory. To increase sequencing depth and limit assay-specific biases, TCR repertoire library preparation and sequencing were carried out by different laboratories using diverse techniques. Between about 0.9 and 8.9 billion PBMCs per donor were obtained by leukapheresis. What the study reported, not specific to this receptor: Incomplete sequencing was indicated by rarefaction of sorted-subset datasets, despite the large sequencing depth. The small number of donors limited the genetic and exposure-history diversity represented. Across four donors, approximately 4.6% of naive CD4, roughly 3.5% of naive CD8, about 2% of memory CD4, and approximately 0.4% of memory CD8 clonotypes were shared. Estimated clonotype richness was generally larger for naive than for memory subsets. Higher generation probabilities were observed for clonotypes shared by all four sorted-subset donors than for non-shared clonotypes. Pairwise subsampling indicated that sequencing depth was expected to affect the degree of clonotype sharing among donors. Sampling was restricted to blood, and TCR repertoires in tissue are likely to differ from TCR repertoires in blood.

The donors were healthy, HIV-negative adults who had no recently reported acute infections or vaccinations. Every donor was a Caucasian adult residing in Nashville, Tennessee, USA. Magnetic negative selection was used to enrich CD4+ T cells, after which naive cells were positively selected on CD45RA and the negative fraction became the memory subset. After blood collection by leukapheresis, PBMCs were isolated using Ficoll-Histopaque density gradient centrifugation and then cryopreserved in the vapor phase of liquid nitrogen. Purity and quantity of every magnetically sorted T cell population were checked by analytical flow cytometry. From each sorted fraction, genomic DNA was isolated and quantified by UV absorbance on a Nanodrop 2000c. Using the deep immunoSEQ assay, multiplex PCR amplified TCR CDR3 regions from genomic DNA. Extracted genomic DNA from each cell subset was distributed evenly across all wells of several immunoSEQ 96-well plates, and each plate was treated as a replicate. For sorted subsets, about 200 ng genomic DNA, equal to tens of thousands of T cell genomes, was loaded into each replicate PCR. The purified libraries were quantified using a Qubit 3.0 fluorometer, sized with a Bioanalyzer 2100, and then quantified again using the KAPA Library Quantification kit. Each immunoSEQ 96-well plate was sequenced on its own single-read 150-cycle Illumina NextSeq 550 flow cell. Per the original workflow: Because the immunoSEQ output held only junctional sequences and lacked quality scores, the filtering could not match the filtering applied to full-length reads. Sequences were annotated with PyIR, a Python wrapper for IgBLAST v1.9, and V/J genes and CDR3 were assigned using IMGT germline references. Reads with weak V/J assignments (E-value above 1e-6), missing CDR3, stop codons, out-of-frame junctions, or ambiguous translated residues were removed. V3J clonotypes were defined as sequences sharing an identical inferred V gene, J gene, and CDR3 amino acid sequence. To compute the percentage overlap between repertoires, the number of shared unique clonotypes was divided by the size of the smaller repertoire. Richness of each repertoire was evaluated using RTK rarefaction, the Chao1 estimator, and Recon v2.1 estimates of unobserved clonotypes. Generation probabilities for all TCRbeta clonotypes obtained by the gDNA method from a handful of donors were computed using OLGA. TCRdb obtained this table from immuneACCESS and retained in-frame rearrangements with V and J assigned. These tables miss some clones; where compared with another copy, unresolved V genes account for less than half of the shortfall, and the remainder is unexplained. Clone size and the V and J calls come from that table; the DNA yielded D and trimming. The sample records roughly 2 million clones, over 85% of which are singletons. More than 0.1% of the sample lies in the top ten.

Its CDR3 holds 13 amino acids, cysteine through phenylalanine. The DNA shown is the 39-base CDR3, in frame from base 1. Ends trimmed: V by 4 bases, J by 5 bases; bases unmatched to a gene: 2. CDR1 and CDR2 are drawn from the germline V gene: MGHRA, YSYEKL. Of note for this clone: Its target antigen remains unknown. It has no much larger one-base neighbor in the sample; base qualities were not kept. Other DNA sequences of this sample code for an identical CDR3.

The sequence was collected from a man between 18 and 29 years old in good health. The sample was naive CD4+ T cells sorted from blood. What this sample's cell subset or site label stands for: CD45RA+ positively selected. The chain is made from TRBV4-1 and TRBJ2-5, with 9 bases aligning to TRBD1. This receptor has the CDR3 CASSRTGGETQYF. At the DNA level, the sequence is TGCGCCAGCAGCCGAACAGGGGGCGAGACCCAGTACTTC.